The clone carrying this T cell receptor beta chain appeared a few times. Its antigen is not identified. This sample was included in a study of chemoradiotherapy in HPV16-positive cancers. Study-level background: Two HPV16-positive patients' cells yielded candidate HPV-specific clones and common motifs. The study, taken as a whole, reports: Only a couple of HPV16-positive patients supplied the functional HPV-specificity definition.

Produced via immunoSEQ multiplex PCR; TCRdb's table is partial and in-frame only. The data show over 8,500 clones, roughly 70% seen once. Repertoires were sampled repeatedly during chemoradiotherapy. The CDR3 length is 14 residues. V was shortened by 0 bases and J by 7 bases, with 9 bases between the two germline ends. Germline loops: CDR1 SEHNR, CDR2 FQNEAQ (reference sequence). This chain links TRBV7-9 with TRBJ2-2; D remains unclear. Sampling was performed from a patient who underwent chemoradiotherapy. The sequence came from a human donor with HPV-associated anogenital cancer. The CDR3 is CASSLALRIGELFF. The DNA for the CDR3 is TGTGCCAGCAGCTTAGCTCTGCGGATCGGGGAGCTGTTTTTT.